This is a list of T cell receptor beta chains from one sample in a study of blood T cells in healthy people across ages. One entry per CDR3 protein results from TCRdb running MiXCR on the 5' RACE reads. The sample lists some 930,000 distinct CDR3 sequences; about 29% were seen once. The sample was also linked to a second study, of T cells of mothers and their children.

Input material: blood. Receptors were obtained from a woman aged 40 to 50 in good health. The CDR3 runs from the conserved cysteine through the conserved F or W. A D gene is named only where the DNA matches it firmly. Clone size is given for some rows only: seen once, a few or many times, or a class if the clone is expanded.

TRBV5-1	.	TRBJ2-3	TRBD1	16	CASRPPGTGGPDTQYF	TGCGCCAGCAGACCACCAGGGACAGGGGGACCAGATACGCAGTATTTT
TRBV6-1	.	TRBJ2-7	TRBD1	19	CASSEGRMNRRQGAREQYF	TGTGCCAGCAGTGAAGGAAGAATGAATCGGCGGCAGGGGGCGAGGGAGCAGTACTTC
TRBV4-1	.	TRBJ1-2	.	17	CASSQGLVSTGRQGYTF	TGCGCCAGCAGCCAAGGTCTCGTTTCGACAGGCCGGCAGGGCTACACCTTC
TRBV3-1	.	TRBJ1-5	.	13	CASSQQDNQPQHF	TGTGCCAGCAGCCAACAAGACAATCAGCCCCAGCATTTT
TRBV20-1	few	TRBJ1-1	.	12	CSARKMGTEAFF	TGCAGTGCTAGGAAGATGGGCACTGAAGCTTTCTTT
TRBV4-3	many	TRBJ2-7	.	16	CASSQDWYLSGYEQYF	TGCGCCAGCAGCCAAGATTGGTATCTTAGCGGTTACGAGCAGTACTTC
TRBV7-2	.	TRBJ1-4	TRBD1	17	CASSEPGQGSHNEKLFF	TGTGCCAGCAGCGAACCGGGACAGGGCTCCCATAATGAAAAACTGTTTTTT
TRBV6-2/TRBV6-3	.	TRBJ1-1	TRBD1	15	CAGINTGGLNTEAFF	TGTGCCGGCATCAACACAGGGGGATTGAACACTGAAGCTTTCTTT
TRBV7-2	.	TRBJ2-7	TRBD1	16	CASSWAGTEGSCEQYF	TGTGCCAGCAGCTGGGCCGGGACAGAGGGCTCCTGCGAGCAGTACTTC
TRBV7-9	.	TRBJ2-3	TRBD2	15	CASRKTSGGTDMQYF	TGTGCCAGCAGAAAAACTAGCGGGGGCACAGATATGCAGTATTTT
TRBV12-3/TRBV12-4	many	TRBJ2-1	.	15	CASSSADRANNEQFF	TGTGCCAGCAGTTCCGCGGACAGAGCAAACAATGAGCAGTTCTTC
TRBV7-9	many	TRBJ2-1	.	14	CASTSGTDYNEQFF	TGTGCCAGCACCAGCGGGACAGATTACAATGAGCAGTTCTTC
TRBV3-1	.	TRBJ2-5	TRBD1	16	CASSQYDRGLQETQYF	TGTGCCAGCAGCCAATATGACAGGGGGCTGCAAGAGACCCAGTACTTC
TRBV4-1	few	TRBJ1-1	.	13	CASSQDNRFEAFF	TGCGCCAGCAGCCAAGATAACCGCTTTGAAGCTTTCTTT
TRBV5-1	.	TRBJ2-1	TRBD2	16	CASSSTSGAFYNEQFF	TGCGCCAGCAGCTCGACTAGCGGGGCTTTCTACAATGAGCAGTTCTTC
TRBV13	few	TRBJ1-2	.	15	CASSLESPRGYGYTF	TGTGCCAGCAGCTTAGAATCCCCCAGGGGCTATGGCTACACCTTC
TRBV28	once	TRBJ2-5	TRBD1	15	CASSPRTGFDETQYF	TGTGCCAGCAGTCCCCGGACAGGTTTTGATGAGACCCAGTACTTC
TRBV12-3/TRBV12-4	.	TRBJ2-2	TRBD1	15	CASRWPRQGTGELFF	TGTGCCAGCAGGTGGCCCCGACAGGGGACCGGGGAGCTGTTTTTT
TRBV20-1	few	TRBJ1-4	.	14	CSARDSGPGEKLFF	TGCAGTGCTAGAGATTCGGGACCGGGTGAAAAACTGTTTTTT
TRBV10-3	many	TRBJ2-7	.	14	CAISYGQGAYEQYF	TGTGCCATCAGCTATGGACAAGGGGCCTACGAGCAGTACTTC
TRBV3-1	.	TRBJ1-1	TRBD1	14	CASSSGGWNTEAFF	TGTGCCAGCAGCTCAGGGGGCTGGAACACTGAAGCTTTCTTT
TRBV2	.	TRBJ2-7	TRBD1	15	CASRDYRGMSYEQYF	TGTGCCAGCAGGGATTACAGGGGGATGTCCTACGAGCAGTACTTC
TRBV20-1	.	TRBJ1-1	.	16	CSANGGESADPTEAFF	TGCAGTGCCAATGGTGGGGAGAGCGCGGACCCCACCGAAGCTTTCTTT
TRBV12-3/TRBV12-4	many	TRBJ2-7	.	15	CASSLWASGGYEQYF	TGTGCCAGCAGTTTATGGGCTAGTGGGGGCTACGAGCAGTACTTC
TRBV20-1	many	TRBJ2-7	.	12	CSARDTSHEQYF	TGCAGTGCTAGAGATACATCCCACGAGCAGTACTTC
TRBV9	many	TRBJ2-7	.	15	CASSVGRSSLHEQYF	TGTGCCAGCAGCGTAGGACGGAGCTCCCTCCACGAGCAGTACTTC
TRBV25-1	.	TRBJ1-4	.	15	CASSDDSGVREKLFF	TGTGCCAGCAGTGACGATTCAGGGGTGCGGGAAAAACTGTTTTTT
TRBV7-2	.	TRBJ2-1	TRBD2	15	CASSLGGLAGAEQFF	TGTGCCAGCAGCTTAGGTGGACTAGCGGGGGCTGAGCAGTTCTTC
TRBV7-8	few	TRBJ2-1	.	17	CASNIGLFGDFYNEQFF	TGTGCCAGCAACATCGGGTTGTTCGGGGACTTTTACAATGAGCAGTTCTTC
TRBV10-2	.	TRBJ1-2	.	14	CASTDSPTFYGYTF	TGCGCCAGCACGGACAGTCCTACCTTCTATGGCTACACCTTC
TRBV10-3	many	TRBJ2-7	.	14	CAISEGVLPYEQYF	TGTGCCATCAGTGAGGGCGTTCTTCCCTACGAGCAGTACTTC
TRBV28	many	TRBJ1-6	.	11	CASSSTGPLHF	TGTGCCAGCAGTTCGACAGGACCCCTCCACTTT
TRBV12-3/TRBV12-4	many	TRBJ2-7	.	15	CASSLTGSPPYEQYF	TGTGCCAGCAGTTTAACGGGGAGTCCACCCTACGAGCAGTACTTC
TRBV3-1	.	TRBJ2-1	.	15	CASSPGLLSDNEQVF	TGTGCCAGCAGCCCCGGACTTCTTTCGGACAATGAGCAGGTCTTC
TRBV30	.	TRBJ2-7	.	12	CAWVAAGSEQYF	TGTGCCTGGGTCGCCGCGGGGTCCGAGCAGTACTTC
TRBV20-1	few	TRBJ2-3	TRBD2	17	CSARATAGLAGGDTQYF	TGCAGTGCTAGAGCTACCGCGGGACTAGCGGGGGGTGATACGCAGTATTTT
TRBV10-3	many	TRBJ2-5	.	13	CAISDRDQETQYF	TGTGCCATCAGTGACAGGGACCAAGAGACCCAGTACTTC
TRBV5-1	few	TRBJ1-1	.	13	CASSLAGGIEAFF	TGCGCCAGCAGCTTAGCGGGGGGAATTGAAGCTTTCTTT
TRBV28	.	TRBJ2-7	TRBD1	15	CASSPGTGGENEQDF	TGTGCCAGCAGTCCAGGGACAGGGGGTGAGAACGAGCAGGACTTC
TRBV2	.	TRBJ2-3	TRBD2	17	CASSVPGLAGGTDTQYF	TGTGCCAGCAGTGTCCCGGGACTAGCGGGGGGCACAGATACGCAGTATTTT
TRBV20-1	.	TRBJ1-1	TRBD1	15	CSARKAGGRNTEAFF	TGCAGTGCTAGAAAGGCAGGGGGCAGGAACACTGAAGCTTTCTTT
TRBV29-1	few	TRBJ2-7	.	15	CSVDLLGFTYNEQYF	TGCAGCGTTGATTTGCTAGGGTTCACTTACAATGAGCAGTACTTC